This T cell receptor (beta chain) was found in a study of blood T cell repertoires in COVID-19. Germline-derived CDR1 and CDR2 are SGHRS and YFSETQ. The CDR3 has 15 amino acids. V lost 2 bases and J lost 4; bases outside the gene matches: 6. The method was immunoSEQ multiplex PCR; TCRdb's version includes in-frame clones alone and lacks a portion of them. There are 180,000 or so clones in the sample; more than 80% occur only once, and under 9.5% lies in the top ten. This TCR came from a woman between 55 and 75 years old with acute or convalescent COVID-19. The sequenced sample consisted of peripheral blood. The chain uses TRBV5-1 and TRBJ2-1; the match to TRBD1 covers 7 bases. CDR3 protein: CASSFTGTAYNEQFF. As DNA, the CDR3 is TGCGCCAGCAGCTTCACCGGGACAGCATACAATGAGCAGTTCTTC. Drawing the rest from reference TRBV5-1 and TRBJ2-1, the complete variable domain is KAGVTQTPRYLIKTRGQQVTLSCSPISGHRSVSWYQQTPGQGLQFLFEYFSETQRNKGNFPGRFSGRQFSNSRSEMNVSTLELGDSALYLCASSFTGTAYNEQFFGPGTRLTVL.